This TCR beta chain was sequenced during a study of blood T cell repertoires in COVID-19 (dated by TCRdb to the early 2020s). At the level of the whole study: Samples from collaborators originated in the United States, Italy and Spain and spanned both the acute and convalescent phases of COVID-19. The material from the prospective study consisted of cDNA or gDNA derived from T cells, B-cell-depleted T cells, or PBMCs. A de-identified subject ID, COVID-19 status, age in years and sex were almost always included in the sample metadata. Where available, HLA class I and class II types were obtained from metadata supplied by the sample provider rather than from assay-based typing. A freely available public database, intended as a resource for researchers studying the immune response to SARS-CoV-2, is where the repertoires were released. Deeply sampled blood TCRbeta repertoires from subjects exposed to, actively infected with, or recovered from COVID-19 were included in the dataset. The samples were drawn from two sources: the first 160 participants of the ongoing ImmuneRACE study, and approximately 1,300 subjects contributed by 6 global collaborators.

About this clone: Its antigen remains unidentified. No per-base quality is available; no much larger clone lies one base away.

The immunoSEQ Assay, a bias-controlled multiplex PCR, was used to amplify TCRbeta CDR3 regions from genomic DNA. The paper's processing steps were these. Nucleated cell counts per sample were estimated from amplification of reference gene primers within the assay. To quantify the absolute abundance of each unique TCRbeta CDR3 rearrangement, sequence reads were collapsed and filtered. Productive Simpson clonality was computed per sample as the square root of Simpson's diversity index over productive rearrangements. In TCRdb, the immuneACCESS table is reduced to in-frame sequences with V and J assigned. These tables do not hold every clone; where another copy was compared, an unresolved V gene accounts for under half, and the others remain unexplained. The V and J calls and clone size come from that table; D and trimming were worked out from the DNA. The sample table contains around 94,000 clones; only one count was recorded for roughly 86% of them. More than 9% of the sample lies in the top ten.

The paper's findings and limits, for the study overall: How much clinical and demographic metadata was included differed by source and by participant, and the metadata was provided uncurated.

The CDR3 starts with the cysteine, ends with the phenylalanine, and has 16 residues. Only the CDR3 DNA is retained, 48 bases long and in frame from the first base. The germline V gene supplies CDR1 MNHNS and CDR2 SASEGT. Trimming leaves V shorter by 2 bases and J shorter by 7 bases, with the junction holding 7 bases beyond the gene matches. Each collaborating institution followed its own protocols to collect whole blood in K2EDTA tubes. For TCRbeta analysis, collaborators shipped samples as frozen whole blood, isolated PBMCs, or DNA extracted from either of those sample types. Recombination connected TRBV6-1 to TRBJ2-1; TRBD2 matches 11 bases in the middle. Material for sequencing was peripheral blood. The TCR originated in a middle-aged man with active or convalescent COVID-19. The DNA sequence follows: TGTGCCAGCAGTGAATCTCCTAGCGGGGGGTGGAATGAGCAGTTCTTC. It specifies CASSESPSGGWNEQFF.